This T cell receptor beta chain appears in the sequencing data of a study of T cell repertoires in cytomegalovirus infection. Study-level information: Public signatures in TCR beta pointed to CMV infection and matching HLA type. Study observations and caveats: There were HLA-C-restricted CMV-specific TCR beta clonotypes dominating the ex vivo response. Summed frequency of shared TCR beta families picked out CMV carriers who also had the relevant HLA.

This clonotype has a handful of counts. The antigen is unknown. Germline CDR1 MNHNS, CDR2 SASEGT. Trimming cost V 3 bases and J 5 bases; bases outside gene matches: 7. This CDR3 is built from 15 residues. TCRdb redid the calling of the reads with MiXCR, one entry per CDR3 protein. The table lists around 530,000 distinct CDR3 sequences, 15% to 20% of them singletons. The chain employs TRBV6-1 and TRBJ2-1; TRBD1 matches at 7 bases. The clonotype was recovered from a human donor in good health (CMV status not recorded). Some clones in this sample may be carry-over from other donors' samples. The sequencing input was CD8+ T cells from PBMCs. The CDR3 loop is CASSDAGTGDNEQFF. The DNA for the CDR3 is TGTGCCAGCAGTGACGCAGGAACAGGGGACAATGAGCAGTTCTTC.